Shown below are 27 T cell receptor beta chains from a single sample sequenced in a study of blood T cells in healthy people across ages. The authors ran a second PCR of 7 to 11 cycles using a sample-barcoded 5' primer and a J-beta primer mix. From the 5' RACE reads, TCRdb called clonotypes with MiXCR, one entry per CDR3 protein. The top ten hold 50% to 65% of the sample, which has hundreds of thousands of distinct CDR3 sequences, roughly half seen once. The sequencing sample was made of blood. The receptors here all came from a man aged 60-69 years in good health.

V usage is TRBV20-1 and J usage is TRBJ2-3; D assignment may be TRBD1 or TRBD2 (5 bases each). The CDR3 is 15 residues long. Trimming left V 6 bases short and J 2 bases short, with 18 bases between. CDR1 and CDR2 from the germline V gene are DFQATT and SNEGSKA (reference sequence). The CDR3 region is CSAPGAPGNTDTQYF. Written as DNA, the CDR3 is TGCAGTGCACCCGGGGCCCCGGGGAACACAGATACGCAGTATTTT.

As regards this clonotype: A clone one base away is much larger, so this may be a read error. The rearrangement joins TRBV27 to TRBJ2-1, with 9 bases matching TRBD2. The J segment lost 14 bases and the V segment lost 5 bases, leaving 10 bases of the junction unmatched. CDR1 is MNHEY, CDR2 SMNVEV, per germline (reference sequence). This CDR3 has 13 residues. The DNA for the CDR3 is TGTGCCAGCAGTCCAATAGCGGGAGAAGTCGAGTTCTTC. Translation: CASSPIAGEVEFF.

The CDR3 coding sequence is TGCGCCAGCAGCCAAGATTGGGGTGCCCCGGTGGGTGCCTATGGCTACACCTTC. Translation: CASSQDWGAPVGAYGYTF. The gene calls are TRBV4-3 and TRBJ1-2; D is undetermined. This CDR3 region has 18 residues. Trimming removed 0 bases from V and 4 bases from J, with 21 bases in between. Germline V gene data show CDR1 as LGHNA and CDR2 as YSLEER.

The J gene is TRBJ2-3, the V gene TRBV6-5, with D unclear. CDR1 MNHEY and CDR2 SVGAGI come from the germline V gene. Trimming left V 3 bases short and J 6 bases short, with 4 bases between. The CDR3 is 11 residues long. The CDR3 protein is CASSYMDTQYF. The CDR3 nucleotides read TGTGCCAGCAGTTATATGGATACGCAGTATTTT.

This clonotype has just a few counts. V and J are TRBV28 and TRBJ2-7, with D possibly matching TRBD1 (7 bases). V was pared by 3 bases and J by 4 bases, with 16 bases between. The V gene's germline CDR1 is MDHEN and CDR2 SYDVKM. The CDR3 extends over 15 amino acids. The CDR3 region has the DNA TGTGCCAGCAGTTTGTTCTCAGGGGGGACGTACGAGCAGTACTTC. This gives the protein CASSLFSGGTYEQYF.

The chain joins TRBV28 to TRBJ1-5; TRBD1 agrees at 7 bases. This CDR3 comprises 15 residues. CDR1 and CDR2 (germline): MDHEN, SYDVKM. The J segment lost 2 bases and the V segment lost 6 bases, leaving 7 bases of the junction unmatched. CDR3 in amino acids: CASSPTGIRNQPQHF. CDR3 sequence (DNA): TGTGCCAGCAGCCCGACAGGGATTCGCAATCAGCCCCAGCATTTT.

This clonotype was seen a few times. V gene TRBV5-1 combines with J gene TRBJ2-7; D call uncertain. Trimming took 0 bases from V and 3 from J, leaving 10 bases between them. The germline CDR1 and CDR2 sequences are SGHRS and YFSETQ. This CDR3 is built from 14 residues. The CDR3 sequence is CASSLGTKSYEQYF. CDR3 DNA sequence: TGCGCCAGCAGCTTGGGGACCAAAAGCTACGAGCAGTACTTC. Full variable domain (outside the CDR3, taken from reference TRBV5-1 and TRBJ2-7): KAGVTQTPRYLIKTRGQQVTLSCSPISGHRSVSWYQQTPGQGLQFLFEYFSETQRNKGNFPGRFSGRQFSNSRSEMNVSTLELGDSALYLCASSLGTKSYEQYFGPGTRLTVT.

CDR3 amino acids: CASRAWAGSTDTQYF. For the CDR3, the DNA is TGTGCCAGCAGAGCCTGGGCAGGGAGCACAGATACGCAGTATTTT. The rearrangement uses TRBV6-1 and TRBJ2-3, with D possibly matching TRBD1 (5 bases). The V gene's germline CDR1 is MNHNS and CDR2 SASEGT. CDR3 length equals 15 residues. The V end lost 6 bases, the J end lost 0 bases, and 13 bases lay between the germline ends.

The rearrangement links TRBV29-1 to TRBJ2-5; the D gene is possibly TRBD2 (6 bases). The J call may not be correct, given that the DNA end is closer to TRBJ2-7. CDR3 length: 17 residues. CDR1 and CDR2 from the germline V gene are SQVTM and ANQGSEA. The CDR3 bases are TGCAGCGTTGAAGGGGGACTGGGCGCTGCTGGTACTTACGAGCAGTACTTC. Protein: CSVEGGLGAAGTYEQYF.

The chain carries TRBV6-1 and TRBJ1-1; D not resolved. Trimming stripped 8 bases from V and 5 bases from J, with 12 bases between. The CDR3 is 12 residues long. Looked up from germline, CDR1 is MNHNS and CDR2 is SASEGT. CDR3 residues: CASVRSRTEAFF. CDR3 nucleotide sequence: TGTGCCAGCGTCCGGAGCCGGACTGAAGCTTTCTTT.

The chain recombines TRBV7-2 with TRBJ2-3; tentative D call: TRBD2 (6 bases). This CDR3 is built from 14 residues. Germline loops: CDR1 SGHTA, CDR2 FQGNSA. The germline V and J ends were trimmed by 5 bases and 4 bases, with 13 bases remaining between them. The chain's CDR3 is CASSQQTGADTQYF. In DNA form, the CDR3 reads TGTGCCAGCAGCCAACAAACGGGGGCAGATACGCAGTATTTT.

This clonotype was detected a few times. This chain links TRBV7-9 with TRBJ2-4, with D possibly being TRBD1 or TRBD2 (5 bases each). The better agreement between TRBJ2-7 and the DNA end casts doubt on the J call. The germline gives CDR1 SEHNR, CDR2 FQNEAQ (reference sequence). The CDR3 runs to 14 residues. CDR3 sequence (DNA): TGTGCCAGCAGCTTAGGGCAGGGAGACCACGAGCAGTACTTC. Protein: CASSLGQGDHEQYF.

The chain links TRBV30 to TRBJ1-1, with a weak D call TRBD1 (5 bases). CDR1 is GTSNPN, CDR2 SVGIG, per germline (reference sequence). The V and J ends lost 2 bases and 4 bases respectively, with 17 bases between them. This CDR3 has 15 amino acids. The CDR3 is CAWSSPGGFSTEAFF. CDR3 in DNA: TGTGCCTGGAGTTCCCCGGGGGGGTTTAGCACTGAAGCTTTCTTT.

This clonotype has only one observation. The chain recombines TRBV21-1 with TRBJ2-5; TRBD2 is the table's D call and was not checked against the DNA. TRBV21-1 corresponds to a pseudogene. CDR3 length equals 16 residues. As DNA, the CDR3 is TGTGCCAGCAGCATTGAAATAGCGGGGGGGCTAGAGACCCAGTACTTC. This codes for CASSIEIAGGLETQYF.

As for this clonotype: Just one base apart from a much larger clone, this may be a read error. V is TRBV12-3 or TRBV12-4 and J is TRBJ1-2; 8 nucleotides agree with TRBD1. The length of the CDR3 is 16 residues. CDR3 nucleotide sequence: TGTGCCCGCAGTTTAGTGGCAGGGGGCGCAAAGGCAGGCTACACCTTC. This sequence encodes CARSLVAGGAKAGYTF.

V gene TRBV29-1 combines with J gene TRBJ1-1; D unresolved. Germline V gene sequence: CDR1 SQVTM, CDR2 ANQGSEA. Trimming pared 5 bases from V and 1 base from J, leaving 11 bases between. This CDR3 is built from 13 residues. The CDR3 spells CSVSRETNTEAFF. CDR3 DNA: TGCAGCGTTAGTAGGGAGACGAACACTGAAGCTTTCTTT.

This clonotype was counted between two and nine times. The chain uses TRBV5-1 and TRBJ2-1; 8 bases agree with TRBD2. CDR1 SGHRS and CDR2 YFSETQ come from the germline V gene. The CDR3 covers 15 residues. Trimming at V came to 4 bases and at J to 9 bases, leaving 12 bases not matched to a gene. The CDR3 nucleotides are TGCGCCAGCAGCGTGGGACTAGGTGGGTCGGGTGAGCAGTTCTTC. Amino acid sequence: CASSVGLGGSGEQFF. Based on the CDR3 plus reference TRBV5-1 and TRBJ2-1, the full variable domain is KAGVTQTPRYLIKTRGQQVTLSCSPISGHRSVSWYQQTPGQGLQFLFEYFSETQRNKGNFPGRFSGRQFSNSRSEMNVSTLELGDSALYLCASSVGLGGSGEQFFGPGTRLTVL.

CDR3 sequence reads: CASSSPRTGRSGANVLTF. CDR3 nucleotides: TGTGCCAGCAGCTCCCCCAGGACAGGGCGCTCTGGGGCCAACGTCCTGACTTTC. V is TRBV13 and J is TRBJ2-6; TRBD1 matches 8 bases. This CDR3 region has 18 residues. The V and J ends lost 4 bases and 0 bases, in that order; junction bases with no gene match: 8. Germline assignment: CDR1 PRHDT and CDR2 FYEKMQ (reference sequence).

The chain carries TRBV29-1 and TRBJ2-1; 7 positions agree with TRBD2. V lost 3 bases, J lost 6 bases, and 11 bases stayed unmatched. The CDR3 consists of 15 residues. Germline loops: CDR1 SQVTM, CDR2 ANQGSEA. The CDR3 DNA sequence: TGCAGCGTTGATAACGTCGAGGGCGGGGGCAATGAGCAGTTCTTC. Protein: CSVDNVEGGGNEQFF.

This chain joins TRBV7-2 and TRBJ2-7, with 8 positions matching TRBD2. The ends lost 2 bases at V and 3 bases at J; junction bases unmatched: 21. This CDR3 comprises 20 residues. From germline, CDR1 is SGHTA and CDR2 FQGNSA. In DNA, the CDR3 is TGTGCCAGCAGCTTAATCGTCGGGAGGGCGAATGGAGTAGGGATCTACGAGCAGTACTTC. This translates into CASSLIVGRANGVGIYEQYF.

In nucleotides, the CDR3 is TGTGCCAGCAAAGGGCGTTTTGATAGCAATCAGCCCCAGCATTTT. This encodes CASKGRFDSNQPQHF. The rearrangement uses TRBV27 and TRBJ1-5, with unresolved D. V was trimmed by 7 bases and J by 0 bases, leaving 13 bases between them. This CDR3 has 15 amino acids. Per the germline V gene, CDR1 is MNHEY and CDR2 is SMNVEV (reference sequence).

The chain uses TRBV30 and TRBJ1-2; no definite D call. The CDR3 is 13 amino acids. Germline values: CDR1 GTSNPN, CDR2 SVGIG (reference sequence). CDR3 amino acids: CVSKTPGGYGYTF. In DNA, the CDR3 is TGTGTCTCGAAGACCCCGGGCGGCTATGGCTACACCTTC.

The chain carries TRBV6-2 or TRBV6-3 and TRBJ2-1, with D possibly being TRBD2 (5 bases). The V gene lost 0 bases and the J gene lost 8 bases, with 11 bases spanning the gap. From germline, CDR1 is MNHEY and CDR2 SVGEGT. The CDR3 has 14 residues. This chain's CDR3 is CASSYSSPRDEQFF. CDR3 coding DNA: TGTGCCAGCAGTTACTCCAGCCCGAGGGATGAGCAGTTCTTC.

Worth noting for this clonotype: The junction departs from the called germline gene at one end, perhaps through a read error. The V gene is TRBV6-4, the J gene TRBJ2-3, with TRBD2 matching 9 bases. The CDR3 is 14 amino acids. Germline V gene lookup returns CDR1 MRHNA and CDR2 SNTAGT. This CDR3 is CASRPGTSRDTQYF. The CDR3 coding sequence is TGTGCCAGCAGACCCGGGACTAGCAGAGATACGCAGTATTTT.

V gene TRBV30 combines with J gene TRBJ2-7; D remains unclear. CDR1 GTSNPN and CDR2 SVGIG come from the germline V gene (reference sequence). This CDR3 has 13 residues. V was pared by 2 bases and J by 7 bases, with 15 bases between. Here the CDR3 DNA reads TGTGCCTGGAGTCCCCGACGGTCCGGGGAGCAGTACTTC. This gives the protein CAWSPRRSGEQYF.

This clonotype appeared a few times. The CDR3 region is CSVDGTGVYQPQHF. CDR3 nucleotides: TGCAGCGTTGACGGGACAGGGGTTTATCAGCCCCAGCATTTT. The chain couples TRBV29-1 to TRBJ1-5; 10 bases match TRBD1. CDR1 SQVTM and CDR2 ANQGSEA come from the germline V gene. The trim removed 3 bases at V and 5 bases at J, leaving 4 bases unmatched. The CDR3 has 14 amino acids.

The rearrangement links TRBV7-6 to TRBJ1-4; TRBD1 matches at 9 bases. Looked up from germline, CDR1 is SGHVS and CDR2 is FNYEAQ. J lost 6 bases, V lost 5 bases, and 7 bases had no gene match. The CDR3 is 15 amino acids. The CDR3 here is CASSPNDRGDEKLFF. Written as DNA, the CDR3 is TGTGCCAGCAGCCCAAACGACAGGGGGGATGAAAAACTGTTTTTT. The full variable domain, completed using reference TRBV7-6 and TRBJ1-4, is GAGVSQSPRYKVTKRGQDVALRCDPISGHVSLYWYRQALGQGPEFLTYFNYEAQQDKSGLPNDRFSAERPEGSISTLTIQRTEQRDSAMYRCASSPNDRGDEKLFFGSGTQLSVL.